The present T cell receptor beta chain was sequenced within a study of cytomegalovirus exposure and HLA in healthy donors. Overall study findings and caveats: The authors confirmed in vitro that three CMV-associated chains were specific for CMV antigens. The tendency of first-cohort TCR clusters to co-occur in the approximately 110 validation repertoires was identified by a subsequent analysis.

The table came from immunoSEQ multiplex PCR; TCRdb's copy has only in-frame clones and leaves some out. The sample has about 250,000 clones; roughly nine tenths are singletons. In the case of this clone: Its matching antigen is unknown.

Trimming pared 1 base from V and 2 bases from J, leaving 9 bases between. CDR1 and CDR2 (germline): KGHSH, LQKENI. The CDR3 is 14 amino acids. The sequencing input was PBMCs. The receptor's source is a man aged 18 to 29 in good health and CMV-seropositive. The chain links TRBV18 to TRBJ2-7; D tentatively reads TRBD1 or TRBD2 (5 bases each). The CDR3 loop is CASSPRDATYEQYF. The CDR3 nucleotides read TGTGCCAGCTCACCACGGGACGCCACCTACGAGCAGTACTTC.